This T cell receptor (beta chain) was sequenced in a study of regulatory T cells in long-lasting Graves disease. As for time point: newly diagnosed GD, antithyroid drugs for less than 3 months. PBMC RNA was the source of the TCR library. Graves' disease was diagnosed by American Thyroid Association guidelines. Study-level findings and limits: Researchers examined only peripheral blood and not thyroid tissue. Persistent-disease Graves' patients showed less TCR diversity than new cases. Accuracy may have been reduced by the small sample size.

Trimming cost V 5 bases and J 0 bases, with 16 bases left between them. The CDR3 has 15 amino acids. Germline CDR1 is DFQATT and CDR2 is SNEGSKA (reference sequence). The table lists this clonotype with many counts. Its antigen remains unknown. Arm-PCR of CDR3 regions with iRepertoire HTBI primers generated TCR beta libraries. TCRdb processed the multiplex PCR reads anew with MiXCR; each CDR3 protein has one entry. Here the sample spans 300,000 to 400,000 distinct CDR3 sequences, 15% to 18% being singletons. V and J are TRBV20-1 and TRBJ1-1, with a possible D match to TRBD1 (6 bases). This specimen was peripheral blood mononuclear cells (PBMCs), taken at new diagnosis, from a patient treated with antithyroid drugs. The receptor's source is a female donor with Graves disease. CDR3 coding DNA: TGCAGTGCTTCTCCGGCGGACAGCTTGAACACTGAAGCTTTCTTT. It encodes CSASPADSLNTEAFF.